This T cell receptor beta chain was sequenced during a study of shared clonotypes between healthy human individuals. Study observations and caveats: Incomplete sequencing of sorted subsets was indicated by rarefaction despite large depth.

A word on this clone: Its matching antigen is unknown.

V lost 5 bases to trimming and J lost 3 bases, with 14 bases between them. The CDR3 has 13 amino acids. Germline CDR1 and CDR2: GTSNPN and SVGIG (reference sequence). Some clones are missing from TCRdb's copy, which holds only in-frame ones; the method was immunoSEQ multiplex PCR. The data contain about 680,000 clones, under 95% of them singletons. Cells designated naive CD8 were CD45RO-negative and were positively selected for CCR7, with terminally differentiated effector memory CD45RA+ cells excluded. Material for sequencing was naive CD8+ T cells sorted from blood. The receptor was derived from a man in his thirties or forties in good health. The chain uses TRBV30 and TRBJ2-7; tentative D call: TRBD2 (6 bases). CDR3 coding DNA: TGTGCCTGGGAACCGGGGGTTCACTACGAGCAGTACTTC. Translating it yields CAWEPGVHYEQYF.